This TCR beta chain was sequenced for a study of CD4 T cell repertoires in COVID-19. For the study at large: CFSE-low cells expanded less than 13 days with IL-2, then restimulated with other coronavirus spikes.

Study-level points and caveats: Two or all three memory subsets shared several highly expanded SARS-CoV-2-reactive clonotypes. SARS-CoV and/or HKU1 spike cultures shared between 7 and 25% of SARS-CoV-2 clonotypes.

Libraries were prepared by immunoSEQ multiplex PCR; TCRdb keeps only in-frame clonotypes and omits some of them. In the table there are 60,000 to 90,000 clones, about four fifths of which are singletons. This clone was found a few times. Its target is unknown. Sequencing was done directly on freshly isolated, uncultured memory T cells. The V and J ends lost 0 bases and 1 base respectively, with 15 bases between them. The germline gives CDR1 MGHRA, CDR2 YSYEKL. The CDR3 totals 18 residues. The clonotype was recovered from a human donor who had COVID-19. V usage is TRBV4-1 and J usage is TRBJ2-2, with TRBD2 as a possible D gene (5 bases). Sample: CD4+ T cells from peripheral blood, taken after recovery from COVID-19. CDR3 amino acids: CASSQERRVSVNTGELFF. CDR3 coding DNA: TGCGCCAGCAGCCAAGAAAGGAGAGTTAGCGTGAACACCGGGGAGCTGTTTTTT.